What follows describes a single TCR beta chain. Antigen unknown. At one boundary the junction diverges from the germline segment, which might be a read error. The sample originates from a study of monozygotic twins with cystic fibrosis. The CDR3 length is 14 residues. The germline V gene encodes CDR1 SSHAT and CDR2 FNYEAQ (reference sequence). Study findings and constraints: J usage was most co-twin-similar in 8 of 16 pairs, V in 13. Shared CDR3 numbers were not associated with age, concordance or severity.

Method: immunoSEQ multiplex PCR; TCRdb's copy keeps in-frame clones and lacks some. Of more than 11,000 clones in the sample, 80% to 90% were seen once. Sequenced: blood. This sequence joins TRBV7-7 and TRBJ2-5; 11 bases are a match to TRBD2. This receptor was identified in a boy aged 10-17 years with cystic fibrosis. The CDR3 protein is CASSPIAGGETQYF. The DNA for the CDR3 is TGTGCTAGCAGTCCAATAGCGGGGGGGGAGACCCAGTACTTC.